The sequence of this TCR beta chain was determined in a study of identical twins. Study-level results: Low generation probability was overrepresented in out-of-frame alpha sequences shared by twins. Models underestimated how often monozygotic twins shared out-of-frame TCR alpha.

This clonotype was observed many times. Its antigen remains unidentified. Unique molecular identifiers were present on the cDNA, which also gained a universal primer site by template switching. In TCRdb, the 5' RACE reads were re-called with MiXCR into one record per CDR3 protein. The table lists about 200,000 distinct CDR3 sequences, 10% of them singletons. The material sequenced was memory T cells sorted from blood. The TCR was taken from a man aged 50 or older in good health.

Here the CDR3 reads CSAETSPGGWETQYF. The CDR3 DNA sequence: TGCAGTGCTGAGACTTCGCCTGGGGGGTGGGAGACCCAGTACTTC. This chain connects TRBV20-1 to TRBJ2-5, with D tentatively TRBD2 (6 bases). The V and J ends lost 5 bases and 5 bases respectively, with 21 bases between them. The CDR3 contains 15 residues. Germline CDR1 is DFQATT and CDR2 is SNEGSKA (reference sequence).